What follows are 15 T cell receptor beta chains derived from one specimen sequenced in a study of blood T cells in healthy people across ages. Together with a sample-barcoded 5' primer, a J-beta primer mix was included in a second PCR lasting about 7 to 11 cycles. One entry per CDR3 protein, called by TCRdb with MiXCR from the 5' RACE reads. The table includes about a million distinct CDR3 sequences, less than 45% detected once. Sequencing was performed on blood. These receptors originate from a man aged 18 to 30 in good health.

The CDR3 reads CASSQGIQGVGEKLFF. The CDR3 region has the DNA TGCGCCAGCAGCCAGGGTATCCAGGGGGTGGGTGAAAAACTGTTTTTT. The chain links TRBV4-3 to TRBJ1-4, with 7 bases matching TRBD1. The CDR3 length is 16 residues. Germline V CDR1 and CDR2: LGHNA, YSLEER. Unmatched junction bases numbered 11, after V lost 3 bases and J lost 7 bases.

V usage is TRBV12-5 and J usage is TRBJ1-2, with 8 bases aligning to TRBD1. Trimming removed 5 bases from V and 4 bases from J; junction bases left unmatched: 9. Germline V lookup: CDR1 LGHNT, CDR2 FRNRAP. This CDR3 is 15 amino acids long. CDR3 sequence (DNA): TGTGCTAGTGGTACCACGGACAGGGTTCTCTATGGCTACACCTTC. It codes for CASGTTDRVLYGYTF.

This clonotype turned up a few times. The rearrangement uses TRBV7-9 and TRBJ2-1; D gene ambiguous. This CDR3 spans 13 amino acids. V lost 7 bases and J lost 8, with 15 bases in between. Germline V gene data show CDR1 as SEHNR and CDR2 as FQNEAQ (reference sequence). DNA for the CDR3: TGTGCCAGCACCCCACTGGGGATCGATGAGCAGTTCTTC. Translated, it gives CASTPLGIDEQFF.

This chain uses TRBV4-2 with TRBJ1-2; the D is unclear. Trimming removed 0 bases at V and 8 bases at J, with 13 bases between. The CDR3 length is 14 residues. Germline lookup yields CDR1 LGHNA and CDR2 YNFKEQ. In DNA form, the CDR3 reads TGTGCCAGCAGCCAAGATCCCGGTCCAGAAGGCTACACCTTC. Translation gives CASSQDPGPEGYTF.

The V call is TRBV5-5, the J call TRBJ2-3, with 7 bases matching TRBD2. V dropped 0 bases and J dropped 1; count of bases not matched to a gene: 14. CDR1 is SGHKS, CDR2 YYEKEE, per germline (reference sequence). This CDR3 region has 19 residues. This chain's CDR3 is CASSLVQVGAGPRTDTQYF. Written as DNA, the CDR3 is TGTGCCAGCAGCTTGGTACAGGTTGGAGCGGGGCCACGCACAGATACGCAGTATTTT.

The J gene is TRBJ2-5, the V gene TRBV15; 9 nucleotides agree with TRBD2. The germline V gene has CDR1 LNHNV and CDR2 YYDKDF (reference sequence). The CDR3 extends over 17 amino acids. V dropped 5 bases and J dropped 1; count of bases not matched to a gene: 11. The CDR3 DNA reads TGTGCCACCAGCGGCTCCACTAGCGGGCAATTCCAAGAGACCCAGTACTTC. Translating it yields CATSGSTSGQFQETQYF.

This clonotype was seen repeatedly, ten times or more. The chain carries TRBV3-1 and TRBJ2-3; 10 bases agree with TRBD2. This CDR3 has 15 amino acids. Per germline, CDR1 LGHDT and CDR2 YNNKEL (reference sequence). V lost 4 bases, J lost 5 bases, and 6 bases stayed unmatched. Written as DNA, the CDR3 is TGTGCCAGCAGCCTCGGGCGGACTAGCGGAGATACGCAGTATTTT. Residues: CASSLGRTSGDTQYF.

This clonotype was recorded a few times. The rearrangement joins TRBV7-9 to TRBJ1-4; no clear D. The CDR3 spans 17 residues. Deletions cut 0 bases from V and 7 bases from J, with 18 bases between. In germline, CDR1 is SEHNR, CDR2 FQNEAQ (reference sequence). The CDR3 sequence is CASSLAETDLLGEKLFF. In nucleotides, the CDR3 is TGTGCCAGCAGCTTAGCAGAGACCGACCTTCTCGGTGAAAAACTGTTTTTT.

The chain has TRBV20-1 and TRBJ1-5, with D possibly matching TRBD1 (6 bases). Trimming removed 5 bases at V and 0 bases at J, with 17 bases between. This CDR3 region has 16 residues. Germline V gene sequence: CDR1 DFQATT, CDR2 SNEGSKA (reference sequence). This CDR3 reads CSAARTETYSNQPQHF. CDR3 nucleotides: TGCAGTGCTGCGAGGACAGAAACGTATAGCAATCAGCCCCAGCATTTT.

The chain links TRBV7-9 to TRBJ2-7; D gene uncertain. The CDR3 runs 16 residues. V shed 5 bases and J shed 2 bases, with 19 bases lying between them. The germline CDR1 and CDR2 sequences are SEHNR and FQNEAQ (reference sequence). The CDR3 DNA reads TGTGCCAGCAGCCCGCTTGGATTGACCGAAACCTACGAGCAGTACTTC. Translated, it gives CASSPLGLTETYEQYF.

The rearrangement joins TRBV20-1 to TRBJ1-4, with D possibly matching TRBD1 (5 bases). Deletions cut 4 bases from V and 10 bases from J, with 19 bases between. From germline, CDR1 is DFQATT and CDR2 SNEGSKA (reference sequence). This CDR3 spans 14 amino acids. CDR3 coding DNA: TGCAGTGCTAAAGCGGGGGATAGTAGCGGAAAACTGTTTTTT. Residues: CSAKAGDSSGKLFF.

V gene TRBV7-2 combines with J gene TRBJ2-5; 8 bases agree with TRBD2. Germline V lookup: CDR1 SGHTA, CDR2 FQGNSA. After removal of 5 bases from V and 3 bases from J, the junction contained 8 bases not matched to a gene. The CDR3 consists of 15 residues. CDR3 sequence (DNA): TGTGCCAGCAGCCTCCCTAGCGGGCAAAAAGAGACCCAGTACTTC. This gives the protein CASSLPSGQKETQYF. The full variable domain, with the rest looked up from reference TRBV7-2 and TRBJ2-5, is GAGVSQSPSNKVTEKGKDVELRCDPISGHTALYWYRQSLGQGLEFLIYFQGNSAPDKSGLPSDRFSAERTGGSVSTLTIQRTQQEDSAVYLCASSLPSGQKETQYFGPGTRLLVL.

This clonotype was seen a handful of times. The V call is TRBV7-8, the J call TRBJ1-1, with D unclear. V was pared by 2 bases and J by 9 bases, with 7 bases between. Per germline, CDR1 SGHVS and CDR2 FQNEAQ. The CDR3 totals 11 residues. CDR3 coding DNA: TGTGCCAGCAGCTTACTGGGGAAAGCTTTCTTT. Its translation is CASSLLGKAFF.

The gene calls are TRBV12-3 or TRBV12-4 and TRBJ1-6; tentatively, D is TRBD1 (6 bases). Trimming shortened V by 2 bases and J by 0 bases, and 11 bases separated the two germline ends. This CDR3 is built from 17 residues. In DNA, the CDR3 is TGTGCCAGCAGTTTACGGGCGGGGGCCTCCTATAATTCACCCCTCCACTTT. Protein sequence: CASSLRAGASYNSPLHF.

The CDR3 DNA reads TGTGCCAGCAGTCCCAGCAATGGGGGACAAGAGACCCAGTACTTC. It encodes CASSPSNGGQETQYF. The chain links TRBV12-3 or TRBV12-4 to TRBJ2-7; D possibly matches TRBD1 or TRBD2 (5 bases each). Matching the DNA end better, TRBJ2-5 makes the J call doubtful. The CDR3 contains 15 residues.